Listed here are 12 T cell receptor beta chains from one sample, sequenced in a study of T cells in Graves' hyperthyroidism and ophthalmopathy. What was amplified from RNA transcripts were TCR beta CDR3 regions. Researchers ran a first-round RT-PCR on the TCR CDR3 using the HTBI primer set. TCRdb reanalysed the multiplex PCR reads using MiXCR and keeps one entry per CDR3 protein. The data show hundreds of thousands of distinct CDR3 sequences, roughly 13% seen once. Input material: blood. The receptors derive from a woman in her twenties or thirties with Graves' hyperthyroidism that later progressed to Graves' ophthalmopathy.

This clonotype was seen a few times. The chain joins TRBV5-4 to TRBJ2-7; the D gene is possibly TRBD1 (6 bases). The CDR3 has 14 residues. Trimming cost V 4 bases and J 0 bases, with 11 bases left between them. From germline, CDR1 is SGHNT and CDR2 YYREEE (reference sequence). For the CDR3, the DNA is TGTGCCAGCAGCATGGGACATAGCTCCTACGAGCAGTACTTC. It specifies CASSMGHSSYEQYF.

This clonotype was seen only a few times. This rearrangement joins TRBV13 to TRBJ2-7; TRBD2 aligns across 11 bases. Germline trimming cut 4 bases from V and 7 bases from J; bases unmatched to any gene: 3. The CDR3 has 13 residues. From germline, CDR1 is PRHDT and CDR2 FYEKMQ (reference sequence). The CDR3 sequence is CASSSGLAEEQYF. The CDR3, as DNA: TGTGCCAGCAGCTCGGGACTAGCGGAAGAGCAGTACTTC.

This clonotype was counted at least ten times. The chain uses TRBV7-2 and TRBJ2-7; 14 nucleotides agree with TRBD2. The CDR3 is 17 amino acids. J gave up 6 bases and V 4 bases, and 11 bases lay outside the gene matches. Germline CDR1 and CDR2: SGHTA and FQGNSA. The CDR3 sequence: CASSSGTSGSVKLEQYF. In DNA, the CDR3 is TGTGCCAGCAGCTCTGGGACTAGCGGGAGCGTGAAACTCGAGCAGTACTTC.

This clonotype showed up many times. The gene calls are TRBV20-1 and TRBJ1-5; no definite D call. The CDR3 has 14 amino acids. V lost 6 bases to trimming and J lost 6 bases, with 18 bases between them. CDR1 DFQATT and CDR2 SNEGSKA come from the germline V gene (reference sequence). The CDR3 DNA reads TGCAGTGCCATAGAGTTGGGCGGAATTCAGCCCCAGCATTTT. Protein: CSAIELGGIQPQHF.

Only a few counts were recorded for this clonotype. The rearrangement joins TRBV4-2 to TRBJ2-3; 7 bases line up with TRBD2. This CDR3 is 17 amino acids long. The germline gives CDR1 LGHNA, CDR2 YNFKEQ. The V segment lost 4 bases and the J segment 2 bases; nucleotides outside the gene matches: 12. CDR3 nucleotide sequence: TGTGCCAGCAGCCGCCTTGGGGGGGGAGGTCTCACAGATACGCAGTATTTT. Amino acid sequence: CASSRLGGGGLTDTQYF.

This clonotype was picked up a small number of times. The chain couples TRBV30 to TRBJ1-3; the D gene is possibly TRBD1 (6 bases). This CDR3 has 15 amino acids. The V gene's germline CDR1 is GTSNPN and CDR2 SVGIG (reference sequence). V lost 2 bases to trimming and J lost 4 bases, with 15 bases between them. The CDR3 loop is CAWSRKQGSGNTIYF. The DNA of the CDR3 is TGTGCCTGGAGTCGGAAACAGGGATCAGGAAACACCATATATTTT.

This clonotype was recorded at least ten times. The chain is built from TRBV6-1 and TRBJ1-2, with D possibly matching TRBD1 (6 bases). V gave up 6 bases and J gave up 0 bases, with 17 bases separating them. From germline, CDR1 is MNHNS and CDR2 SASEGT. This CDR3 contains 16 residues. The CDR3 reads CASRLGGADANYGYTF. The CDR3 nucleotides are TGTGCCAGCAGGTTGGGGGGCGCGGATGCTAACTATGGCTACACCTTC.

The CDR3 DNA follows: TGTGCCAGTAGTACTCTCTCGGCGCCCACGACTCATGGGCCCCAGCATTTT. Its protein product is CASSTLSAPTTHGPQHF. The rearrangement joins TRBV19 to TRBJ1-5; the D is unclear. Trimming removed 4 bases at V and 9 bases at J, with 25 bases between. CDR1 and CDR2 (germline): LNHDA, SQIVND (reference sequence). The CDR3 totals 17 residues.

This clonotype was counted ten times or more. The chain has TRBV20-1 and TRBJ1-2; D remains ambiguous. V dropped 5 bases and J dropped 3 bases, with 7 bases sitting between them. Looked up from germline, CDR1 is DFQATT and CDR2 is SNEGSKA (reference sequence). The CDR3 covers 11 residues. CDR3 sequence: CSASTDYGYTF. In DNA form, the CDR3 reads TGCAGTGCTTCGACCGACTATGGCTACACCTTC.

A remark on this clonotype: This may stem from a read error, because a much larger clone lies one nucleotide away. The chain has TRBV19 and TRBJ1-2, with D unclear. The CDR3 has 15 amino acids. In germline, CDR1 is LNHDA, CDR2 SQIVND (reference sequence). V lost 7 bases and J 2 bases, leaving 17 bases between the germline ends. The CDR3 reads CASTPRERINYGYTF. CDR3 DNA: TGTGCCAGTACCCCTCGGGAACGTATCAACTATGGCTACACCTTC.

This clonotype was counted ten times or more. The CDR3 bases are TGTGCCAGCTCACCAAGTAGTGGAGCGGGGGAAAAACTGTTTTTT. It is translated as CASSPSSGAGEKLFF. This rearrangement joins TRBV18 to TRBJ1-4; D is unclear. This CDR3 region has 15 residues. Looked up from germline, CDR1 is KGHSH and CDR2 is LQKENI. V lost 2 bases and J 8 bases, leaving 15 bases between the germline ends. Combining the CDR3 with reference TRBV18 and TRBJ1-4 gives the whole variable domain NAGVMQNPRHLVRRRGQEARLRCSPMKGHSHVYWYRQLPEEGLKFMVYLQKENIIDESGMPKERFSAEFPKEGPSILRIQQVVRGDSAAYFCASSPSSGAGEKLFFGSGTQLSVL.

This clonotype was picked up one time. One base away lies a much larger clone, so this may be a sequencing read error. The J gene is TRBJ2-5, the V gene TRBV18, with 8 nucleotides matching TRBD1. The CDR3 totals 15 residues. Per germline, CDR1 KGHSH and CDR2 LQKENI. The CDR3: CVSSLGQGIQETQYF. DNA for the CDR3: TGTGTCAGCTCACTCGGACAGGGCATCCAAGAGACCCAGTACTTC.